These 22 T cell receptor beta chains were sequenced from one sample in a study of PD-L1 blockade in urothelial cancer. Measured with immunoSEQ multiplex PCR; TCRdb has only the in-frame clones, and not every one. The table lists about 51,000 clones, around 85% of them singletons. Sequenced material: PBMCs, taken around atezolizumab (anti-PD-L1) treatment. Every receptor here comes from a man aged 55 to 69 with urothelial cancer.

CDR3 residues: CASSQVGGQETQYF. Written as DNA, the CDR3 is TGCGCCAGCAGCCAAGTCGGGGGCCAAGAGACCCAGTACTTC. V and J are TRBV4-1 and TRBJ2-5; possible D gene TRBD2, 6 bases. The V end was cut by 1 base, the J end by 1 base, with 7 bases between. The CDR3 totals 14 residues. Germline CDR1 reads MGHRA; CDR2 reads YSYEKL.

The chain employs TRBV5-6 and TRBJ1-2; D is possibly TRBD1 (6 bases). Trimming took off 3 bases at V and 1 base at J, with 10 bases between the two ends. Germline V gives CDR1 SGHDT, CDR2 YYEEEE. This CDR3 has 14 amino acids. The CDR3 protein is CASSSGHINYGYTF. The CDR3 bases are TGTGCCAGCAGCTCGGGACACATTAACTATGGCTACACCTTC.

This clone was found once. V and J are TRBV11-1 and TRBJ2-5; 7 nucleotides align to TRBD2. Trimming cost V 6 bases and J 4 bases; bases outside gene matches: 11. The CDR3 runs to 15 residues. Germline V lookup: CDR1 SGHAT, CDR2 FQDESV (reference sequence). CDR3 DNA: TGTGCCAGCAGTGGCCCTTCGGGGGGTCGAGAGACCCAGTACTTC. It codes for CASSGPSGGRETQYF.

CDR3 sequence reads: CASSLTPTSLGELFF. The CDR3 DNA sequence: TGTGCCAGCAGCCTAACCCCGACTAGTCTCGGGGAGCTGTTTTTT. J is TRBJ2-2 and V is TRBV7-9; a possible D gene is TRBD2 (6 bases). The CDR3 has 15 amino acids. V lost 5 bases to trimming and J lost 7 bases, with 17 bases between them. Germline-derived CDR1 and CDR2 are SEHNR and FQNEAQ (reference sequence).

The V and J genes are TRBV28 and TRBJ2-1; 11 nucleotides agree with TRBD2. The V gene's germline CDR1 is MDHEN and CDR2 SYDVKM. The CDR3 sequence is 15 residues long. The V gene end was trimmed by 2 bases and the J gene end by 7 bases; junction bases not matched to a gene: 4. The CDR3 DNA reads as TGTGCCAGCAGTTTAGATAGCGGGAGGGAGAATGAGCAGTTCTTC. The encoded protein is CASSLDSGRENEQFF.

The sample holds a few counts of this clone. This rearrangement joins TRBV11-2 to TRBJ1-1, with D perhaps matching TRBD1 (6 bases). Germline V CDR1 and CDR2: SGHAT, FQNNGV. With 6 bases removed from V and 1 base from J, the gap between germline ends came to 9 bases. The CDR3 runs 13 residues. The CDR3 sequence: CASSWTANTEAFF. In DNA, the CDR3 is TGTGCCAGCAGTTGGACAGCGAACACTGAAGCTTTCTTT.

This clone has a single count. The genes are TRBV9 and TRBJ2-5, with a possible D match to TRBD1 (5 bases). The ends were cut back, 0 bases at V and 5 bases at J, with 17 bases in the middle. CDR1 is SGDLS and CDR2 is YYNGEE in the germline V gene. The CDR3 is 16 residues long. The CDR3 protein is CASSVAGATQGETQYF. Written as DNA, the CDR3 is TGTGCCAGCAGCGTAGCTGGGGCTACCCAAGGGGAGACCCAGTACTTC.

V and J are TRBV28 and TRBJ2-1; 9 bases agree with TRBD2. The J segment lost 7 bases and the V segment lost 10 bases, leaving 17 bases of the junction unmatched. CDR1 is MDHEN and CDR2 is SYDVKM in the germline V gene. The CDR3 has 16 residues. In DNA, the CDR3 is TGTGCCATCCTGAGGGCTAGCGGGATAGGAAGAAATGAGCAGTTCTTC. Translated, it gives CAILRASGIGRNEQFF. The entire variable domain, with the rest obtained from reference TRBV28 and TRBJ2-1, is as follows: DVKVTQSSRYLVKRTGEKVFLECVQDMDHENMFWYRQDPGLGLRLIYFSYDVKMKEKGDIPEGYSVSREKKERFSLILESASTNQTSMYLCAILRASGIGRNEQFFGPGTRLTVL.

V gene TRBV7-2 combines with J gene TRBJ2-7, with a tentative D call TRBD1 (6 bases). The V gene's germline CDR1 is SGHTA and CDR2 FQGNSA. The V end lost 3 bases, the J end lost 4 bases, and 10 bases lay between the germline ends. This CDR3 is 13 amino acids long. CDR3 amino acids: CASSFVGAYEQYF. CDR3 coding DNA: TGTGCCAGCAGCTTTGTGGGGGCTTACGAGCAGTACTTC. Complete variable domain (other parts from reference TRBV7-2 and TRBJ2-7): GAGVSQSPSNKVTEKGKDVELRCDPISGHTALYWYRQSLGQGLEFLIYFQGNSAPDKSGLPSDRFSAERTGGSVSTLTIQRTQQEDSAVYLCASSFVGAYEQYFGPGTRLTVT.

This clone was seen a few times. V and J are TRBV7-2 and TRBJ1-2; tentatively, D is TRBD1 (6 bases). This CDR3 is built from 16 residues. CDR1 is SGHTA, CDR2 FQGNSA, per germline. V dropped 2 bases and J dropped 0 bases, with 13 bases sitting between them. The DNA for the CDR3 is TGTGCCAGCAGCTTATCGCTCAGGGGCGCTAACTATGGCTACACCTTC. Protein sequence: CASSLSLRGANYGYTF.

The chain employs TRBV18 and TRBJ1-1; D uncertain. Germline loops: CDR1 KGHSH, CDR2 LQKENI. This CDR3 is 15 amino acids long. Trimming removed 4 bases from V and 7 bases from J, with 19 bases in between. The CDR3 here is CASSQNIGTSIEAFF. As DNA, the CDR3 is TGTGCCAGCTCACAAAACATTGGTACTAGCATTGAAGCTTTCTTT.

This chain joins TRBV30 and TRBJ1-1; perhaps TRBD1 as D (5 bases). V dropped 0 bases and J dropped 5 bases, with 13 bases sitting between them. The length of the CDR3 is 14 residues. Germline assignment: CDR1 GTSNPN and CDR2 SVGIG (reference sequence). CDR3 in DNA: TGTGCCTGGAGTGTAGTGGCAGGGTCAACTGAAGCTTTCTTT. It yields the protein CAWSVVAGSTEAFF.

The chain links TRBV7-2 to TRBJ1-1, with D uncertain. Trimming left V 2 bases short and J 1 base short, with 5 bases between. CDR1 and CDR2 (germline): SGHTA, FQGNSA. The CDR3 is made up of 13 amino acids. CDR3 nucleotides: TGTGCCAGCAGCTTACAGGAGAACACTGAAGCTTTCTTT. Translated: CASSLQENTEAFF.

The gene calls are TRBV25-1 and TRBJ1-1; tentatively, D is TRBD1 (5 bases). This CDR3 comprises 15 residues. Germline V lookup: CDR1 MGHDK, CDR2 SYGVNS. Trimming cost V 0 bases and J 7 bases, with 15 bases left between them. The CDR3: CASSEYGRQPDEAFF. In DNA, the CDR3 is TGTGCCAGCAGTGAATATGGAAGACAGCCCGATGAAGCTTTCTTT.

V gene TRBV5-1 combines with J gene TRBJ1-4, with D possibly TRBD1 on 5 matching bases. The germline V gene encodes CDR1 SGHRS and CDR2 YFSETQ. The CDR3 totals 15 residues. Trimming stripped 3 bases from V and 5 bases from J, with 14 bases between. The CDR3 loop is CASSSYDSRNEKLFF. DNA of the CDR3: TGCGCCAGCAGCTCGTATGACAGCAGAAATGAAAAACTGTTTTTT. The whole variable domain, filled in from reference TRBV5-1 and TRBJ1-4, reads KAGVTQTPRYLIKTRGQQVTLSCSPISGHRSVSWYQQTPGQGLQFLFEYFSETQRNKGNFPGRFSGRQFSNSRSEMNVSTLELGDSALYLCASSSYDSRNEKLFFGSGTQLSVL.

The CDR3 DNA reads TGTGCCAGCAGCCAACAAACCGGACAGGGGAACTATGGCTACACCTTC. It yields the protein CASSQQTGQGNYGYTF. This sequence joins TRBV14 and TRBJ1-2, with TRBD1 identical over 9 bases. V dropped 2 bases and J dropped 2; count of bases not matched to a gene: 6. Germline values: CDR1 SGHDN, CDR2 FVKESK. CDR3 length: 16 residues. Complete variable domain (other parts from reference TRBV14 and TRBJ1-2): EAGVTQFPSHSVIEKGQTVTLRCDPISGHDNLYWYRRVMGKEIKFLLHFVKESKQDESGMPNNRFLAERTGGTYSTLKVQPAELEDSGVYFCASSQQTGQGNYGYTFGSGTRLTVV.

V usage is TRBV11-2 and J usage is TRBJ2-2; possibly TRBD1 for D (6 bases). Germline CDR1 SGHAT, CDR2 FQNNGV. V lost 3 bases, J lost 13 bases, and 9 bases lay in between. The CDR3 is made up of 11 amino acids. The CDR3 loop reads CASSLARGLFF. The DNA of the CDR3 is TGTGCCAGCAGCTTGGCCAGGGGGCTGTTTTTT.

The genes are TRBV23-1 and TRBJ1-6; TRBD1 agrees at 8 bases. TRBV23-1 falls under the ORF class, with uncertain function. There are 19 residues in the CDR3. V trimming: 2 bases; J trimming: 3 bases; junction bases outside the gene matches: 12. The CDR3 spells CASSQPGTGAPVYNSPLHF. The CDR3 DNA is TGCGCCAGCAGTCAACCCGGGACAGGAGCCCCCGTCTATAATTCACCCCTCCACTTT.

V is TRBV2 and J is TRBJ2-7; perhaps TRBD1 as D (6 bases). The CDR3 spans 12 residues. Germline V lookup: CDR1 SNHLY, CDR2 FYNNEI. Deletions cut 8 bases from V and 1 base from J, with 9 bases between. The CDR3 protein is CASQGSSYEQYF. CDR3 coding DNA: TGTGCCAGCCAGGGGTCATCCTACGAGCAGTACTTC.

The chain carries TRBV6-1 and TRBJ1-5; weak D call: TRBD1 (5 bases). Germline values: CDR1 MNHNS, CDR2 SASEGT. The V end was cut by 3 bases, the J end by 0 bases, with 15 bases between. The CDR3 spans 17 residues. The CDR3 sequence is CASSDRGLAYSNQPQHF. Written as DNA, the CDR3 is TGTGCCAGCAGTGACCGGGGACTGGCTTATAGCAATCAGCCCCAGCATTTT.

The chain is built from TRBV5-1 and TRBJ2-1; weak D call: TRBD2 (5 bases). Germline CDR1 SGHRS, CDR2 YFSETQ. V lost 5 bases and J 4 bases, leaving 16 bases between the germline ends. The CDR3 is 15 residues long. This chain's CDR3 is CASRLREIEYNEQFF. The CDR3 DNA sequence: TGCGCCAGCAGACTCCGGGAAATCGAATACAATGAGCAGTTCTTC.

The V call is TRBV28, the J call TRBJ2-2, with no clear D. Germline CDR1 is MDHEN and CDR2 is SYDVKM. The CDR3 extends over 12 amino acids. Between the trimmed V and J ends, which lost 6 bases and 5 bases, there was a span of 7 bases. The CDR3: CASSYGTGELFF. DNA for the CDR3: TGTGCCAGCAGCTACGGTACCGGGGAGCTGTTTTTT.